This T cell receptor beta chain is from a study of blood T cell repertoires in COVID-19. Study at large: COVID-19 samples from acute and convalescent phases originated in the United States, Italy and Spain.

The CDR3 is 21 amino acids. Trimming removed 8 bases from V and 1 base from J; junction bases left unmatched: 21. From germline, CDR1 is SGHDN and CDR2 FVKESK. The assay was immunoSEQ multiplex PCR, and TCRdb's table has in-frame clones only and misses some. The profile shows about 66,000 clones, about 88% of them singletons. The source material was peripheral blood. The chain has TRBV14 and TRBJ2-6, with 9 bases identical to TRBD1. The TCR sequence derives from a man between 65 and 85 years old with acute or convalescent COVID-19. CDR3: CASPREYEPKQGASGANVLTF. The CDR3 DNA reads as TGTGCCAGCCCGAGAGAATACGAGCCGAAACAGGGGGCGTCTGGGGCCAACGTCCTGACTTTC.